Listed here are 3 T cell receptor beta chains from one sample, sequenced in a study of beta chain features in type 1 diabetes. As every portion of the isolated RNA was reverse transcribed, the sequencing read expressed TCRB transcripts. The table came from immunoSEQ multiplex PCR; TCRdb's copy has only in-frame clones and leaves some out. This table has about 410,000 clones, roughly 13% appearing once. The sample was naive CD4+ T cells from blood. The receptors derive from a man between 25 and 39 years old in good health.

This chain connects TRBV18 to TRBJ2-5; D is uncertain. This CDR3 has 14 residues. In germline, CDR1 is KGHSH, CDR2 LQKENI. V dropped 0 bases and J dropped 5 bases, with 10 bases sitting between them. The CDR3 sequence: CASSPPPGEETQYF. The CDR3 DNA follows: TGTGCCAGCTCACCACCGCCAGGAGAGGAGACCCAGTACTTC.

The V gene is TRBV5-6, the J gene TRBJ2-1; the match to TRBD2 covers 13 bases. Per germline, CDR1 SGHDT and CDR2 YYEEEE. This CDR3 comprises 15 residues. The junction had 4 bases not matched to a gene; V was cut back by 6 bases and J by 4 bases. The CDR3 loop reads CASTQGLAGYNEQFF. CDR3 bases: TGTGCCAGCACCCAGGGACTAGCGGGATACAATGAGCAGTTCTTC.

The CDR3 coding sequence is TGTGCCAGCAGTTTTACAGGTCGACAGCCCCAGCATTTT. Its translation: CASSFTGRQPQHF. V gene TRBV27 combines with J gene TRBJ1-5, with a tentative D call TRBD1 (5 bases). The germline V and J ends were trimmed by 3 bases and 7 bases, with 10 bases remaining between them. Per germline, CDR1 MNHEY and CDR2 SMNVEV (reference sequence). This CDR3 comprises 13 residues.